These T cell receptor beta chains were read from a single sample in a study of T-cell reconstitution after alpha-beta-depleted transplantation in children. TCRdb used MiXCR to reprocess the PCR reads, holding one entry per CDR3 protein. The data hold approximately 650,000 distinct CDR3 sequences, with approximately 14% observed a single time. Sample: PBMCs, taken before TCRalphabeta/CD19-depleted stem cell transplant. The source of these receptors is a girl aged 2 to 9 with congenital amegakaryocytic thrombocytopenia, due to receive a stem cell transplant. The CDR3 runs from the conserved cysteine through the conserved F or W. Fields, in order: D gene, clone size, CDR3 length, V gene, J gene, CDR3 protein, CDR3 DNA. A D gene is named only where the DNA matches it firmly. Size tells how often a clone was seen (once, few, many) or the class of an expanded clone, and some rows leave it out.

TRBD2	many	16	TRBV3-1	TRBJ2-3	CASSPPGLAETDTQYF	TGTGCCAGCAGCCCCCCGGGACTAGCGGAAACAGATACGCAGTATTTT
TRBD2	NA	16	TRBV7-2	TRBJ2-1	CASSYGLAGTYNEQFF	TGTGCCAGCAGCTACGGACTAGCGGGGACCTACAATGAGCAGTTCTTC
NA	NA	14	TRBV12-3/TRBV12-4	TRBJ2-5	CASSPREFQETQYF	TGTGCCAGCAGTCCTCGGGAATTCCAAGAGACCCAGTACTTC
TRBD2	many	17	TRBV7-8	TRBJ2-1	CASSLIDLAERYNEQFF	TGTGCCAGCAGCCTCATCGATCTAGCGGAGAGATACAATGAGCAGTTCTTC
NA	NA	14	TRBV2	TRBJ2-4	CASSEVERRDIQYF	TGTGCCAGCAGTGAAGTGGAAAGGAGAGACATTCAGTACTTC
TRBD1	few	15	TRBV12-3/TRBV12-4	TRBJ2-2	CASSLGTGGPGELFF	TGTGCCAGCAGCCTTGGGACAGGGGGCCCCGGGGAGCTGTTTTTT
NA	few	14	TRBV7-9	TRBJ1-3	CASSLTRSGNTIYF	TGTGCCAGCAGCCTGACGCGTTCTGGAAACACCATATATTTT
TRBD1	many	16	TRBV11-2	TRBJ2-3	CASSTRGQGGRDTQYF	TGTGCCAGCAGCACCAGGGGACAGGGGGGTCGAGATACGCAGTATTTT
TRBD2	NA	14	TRBV25-1	TRBJ2-1	CATSLGGSVNEQFF	TGTGCCACCAGCTTAGGCGGGAGTGTCAATGAGCAGTTCTTC
NA	many	11	TRBV20-1	TRBJ2-1	CSFLPGSEQFF	TGCAGTTTCCTTCCGGGAAGTGAGCAGTTCTTC
NA	NA	18	TRBV21-1	TRBJ2-2	CASSKEGPGRVHTGELFF	TGTGCCAGCAGCAAAGAGGGCCCTGGCCGGGTGCACACCGGGGAGCTGTTTTTT
NA	many	12	TRBV7-8	TRBJ1-2	CASSPRKYGYTF	TGTGCCAGCAGCCCGAGGAAATATGGCTACACCTTC
NA	few	12	TRBV7-8	TRBJ2-7	CASSYGHSEQYF	TGTGCCAGCAGCTACGGACACTCGGAGCAGTACTTC
NA	many	13	TRBV5-1	TRBJ2-3	CATCPISTDTQYF	TGCGCCACCTGTCCGATTAGCACAGATACGCAGTATTTT
NA	NA	13	TRBV6-2/TRBV6-3	TRBJ1-1	CASIQVESTEAFF	TGTGCCAGTATACAGGTCGAGAGCACTGAAGCTTTCTTT
NA	NA	14	TRBV2	TRBJ2-3	CASSEGAVTDTQYF	TGTGCCAGCAGTGAGGGTGCGGTCACAGATACGCAGTATTTT
TRBD2	few	15	TRBV10-2	TRBJ2-1	CASSDQAGVNNEQFF	TGCGCCAGCAGTGACCAAGCGGGGGTCAACAATGAGCAGTTCTTC
TRBD1	few	16	TRBV9	TRBJ2-5	CASSATGTGALETQYF	TGTGCCAGCAGCGCAACCGGGACAGGGGCTTTAGAGACCCAGTACTTC
TRBD2	few	14	TRBV18	TRBJ2-7	CASSPLAGGDEQYF	TGTGCCAGCTCACCACTAGCGGGAGGGGACGAGCAGTACTTC
NA	many	19	TRBV5-1	TRBJ2-7	CASSLMGGISEDAFEEQYF	TGCGCCAGCAGCTTGATGGGTGGAATTTCAGAGGACGCCTTCGAGGAGCAGTACTTC
NA	few	18	TRBV10-3	TRBJ2-3	CAISARQEVARSTDTQYF	TGTGCCATCAGCGCACGCCAGGAGGTGGCGCGTAGCACAGATACGCAGTATTTT
TRBD2	NA	18	TRBV27	TRBJ2-7	CASSLSALAGRSSYEQYF	TGTGCCAGCAGTTTATCGGCACTAGCGGGGAGGAGCTCCTACGAGCAGTACTTC